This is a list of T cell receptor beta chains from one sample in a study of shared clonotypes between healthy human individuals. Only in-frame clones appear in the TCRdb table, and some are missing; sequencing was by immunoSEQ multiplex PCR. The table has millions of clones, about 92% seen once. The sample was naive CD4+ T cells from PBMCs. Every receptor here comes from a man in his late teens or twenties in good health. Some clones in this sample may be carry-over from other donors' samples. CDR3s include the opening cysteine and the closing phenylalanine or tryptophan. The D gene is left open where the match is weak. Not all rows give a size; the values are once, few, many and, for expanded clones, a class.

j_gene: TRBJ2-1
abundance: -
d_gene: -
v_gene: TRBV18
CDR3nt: TGTGCCAGCTCACCATCCGGTGTTCGAGACAATGAGCAGTTCTTC
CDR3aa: CASSPSGVRDNEQFF

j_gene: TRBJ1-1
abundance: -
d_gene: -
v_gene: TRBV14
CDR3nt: TGTGCCAGCAGCCAACAGAGGCTGTCTTTAGCTTTCTTT
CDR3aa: CASSQQRLSLAFF

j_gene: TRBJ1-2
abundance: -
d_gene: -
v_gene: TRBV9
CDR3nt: TGTGCCAGCAGCGCTGCCAGGGATCGCTACACCTTC
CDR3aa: CASSAARDRYTF

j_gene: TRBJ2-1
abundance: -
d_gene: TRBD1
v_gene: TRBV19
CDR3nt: TGTGCCAGTAGTCCGTGGACAGGGAGCTCCTACAATGAGCAGTTCTTC
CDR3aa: CASSPWTGSSYNEQFF

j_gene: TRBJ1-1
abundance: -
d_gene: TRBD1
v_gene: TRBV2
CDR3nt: TGTGCCAGAGCCGGACAGGGGAACACTGAAGCTTTCTTT
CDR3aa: CARAGQGNTEAFF

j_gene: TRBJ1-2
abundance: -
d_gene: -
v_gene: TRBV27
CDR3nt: TGTGCCAGCAGTTTATCCCCTCCGACAGAGAACTATGGCTACACCTTC
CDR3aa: CASSLSPPTENYGYTF

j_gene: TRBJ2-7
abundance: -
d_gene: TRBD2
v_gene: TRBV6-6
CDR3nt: TGTGCCAGCAGTTATACGCGGGGGGACTACGAGCAGTACTTC
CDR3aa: CASSYTRGDYEQYF

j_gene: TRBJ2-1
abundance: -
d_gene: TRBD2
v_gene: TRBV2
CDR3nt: TGTGCCAGCAGCCACCCGGCTAGCGGGAGAATATCCTACAATGAGCAGTTCTTC
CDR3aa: CASSHPASGRISYNEQFF

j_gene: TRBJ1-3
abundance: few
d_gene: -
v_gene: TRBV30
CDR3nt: TGTGCCTGGAGTGTCAATTCTGGAAACACCATATATTTT
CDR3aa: CAWSVNSGNTIYF

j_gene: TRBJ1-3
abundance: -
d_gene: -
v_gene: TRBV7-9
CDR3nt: TGTGCCCTCGGCGGGTTTTCAGGAGGAAACACCATATATTTT
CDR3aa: CALGGFSGGNTIYF

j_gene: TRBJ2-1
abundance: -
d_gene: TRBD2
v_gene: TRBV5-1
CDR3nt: TGCGCCAGCAGCTCACTAGCGGGTACCAATGAGCAGTTCTTC
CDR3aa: CASSSLAGTNEQFF

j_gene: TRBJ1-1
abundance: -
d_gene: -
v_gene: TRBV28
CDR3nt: TGTGCCAGCAGCCGAACAGGGCGGAACACTGAAGCTTTCTTT
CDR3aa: CASSRTGRNTEAFF

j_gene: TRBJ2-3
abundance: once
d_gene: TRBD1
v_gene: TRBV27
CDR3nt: TGTGCCAGCAGTTTCTGGGGACAGGCGAGCATGGATACGCAGTATTTT
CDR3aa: CASSFWGQASMDTQYF

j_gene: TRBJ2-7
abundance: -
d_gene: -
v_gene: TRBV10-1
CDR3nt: TGCGCCAGCAGTCAGGGACCCGAGCAGTACTTC
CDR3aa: CASSQGPEQYF

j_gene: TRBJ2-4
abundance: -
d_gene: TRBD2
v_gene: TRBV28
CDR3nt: TGTGCCAGCAGTTCTAGCGGGACACAGGTGTGGAACATTCAGTACTTC
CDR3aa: CASSSSGTQVWNIQYF

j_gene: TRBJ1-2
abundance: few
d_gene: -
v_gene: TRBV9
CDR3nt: TGTGCCAGCAGCTCCAGGGGTGTCTATGGCTACACCTTC
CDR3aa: CASSSRGVYGYTF

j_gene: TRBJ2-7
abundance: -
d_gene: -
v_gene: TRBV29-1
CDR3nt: TGCAGCGTGAGACCGGAGGGCTACGAGCAGTACTTC
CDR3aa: CSVRPEGYEQYF

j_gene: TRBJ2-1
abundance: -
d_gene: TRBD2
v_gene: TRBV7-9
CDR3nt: TGTGCCAGCAGCTCGCTCAATGCGGGGGGCTACAATGAGCAGTTCTTC
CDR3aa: CASSSLNAGGYNEQFF

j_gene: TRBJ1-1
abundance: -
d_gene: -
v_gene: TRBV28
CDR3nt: TGTGCCAGCAGTTTATATACAGCTGAAGCTTTCTTT
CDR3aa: CASSLYTAEAFF

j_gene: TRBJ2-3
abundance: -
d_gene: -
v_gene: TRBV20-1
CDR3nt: TGCAGTCAAGAGAGCACAGATACGCAGTATTTT
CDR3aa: CSQESTDTQYF

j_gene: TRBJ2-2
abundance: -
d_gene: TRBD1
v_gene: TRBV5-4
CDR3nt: TGTGCCAGCAGCCATTCACCCGGGACAGGGCCAACCACCGGGGAGCTGTTTTTT
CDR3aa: CASSHSPGTGPTTGELFF

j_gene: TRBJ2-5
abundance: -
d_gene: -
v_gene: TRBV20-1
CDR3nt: TGCAGTGCCAGTAGGGGGACCCAGTACTTC
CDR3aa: CSASRGTQYF

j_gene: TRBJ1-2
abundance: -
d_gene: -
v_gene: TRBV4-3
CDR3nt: TGCGCCAGCAGCCGAGCCCTAAATACGGGGTTGAACTATGGCTACACCTTC
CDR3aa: CASSRALNTGLNYGYTF

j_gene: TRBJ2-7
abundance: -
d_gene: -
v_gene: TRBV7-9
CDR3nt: TGTGCCAGCAGCCCCCCGGAAGGGCCATTCTCCTACGAGCAGTACTTC
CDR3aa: CASSPPEGPFSYEQYF

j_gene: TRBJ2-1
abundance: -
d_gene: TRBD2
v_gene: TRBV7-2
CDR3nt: TGTGCCAGCAGTTCAAAAAGCGGGAGCTCCTACAATGAGCAGTTCTTC
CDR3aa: CASSSKSGSSYNEQFF

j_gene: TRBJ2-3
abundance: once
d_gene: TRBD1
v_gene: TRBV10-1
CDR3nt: TGCGCCAGCAGCCAGGGGGCGGAAGATACGCAGTATTTT
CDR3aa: CASSQGAEDTQYF

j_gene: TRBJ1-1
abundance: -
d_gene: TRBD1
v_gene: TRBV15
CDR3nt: TGTGCCACCAGCAGGGAGACAGGGGGCTTTACTGAAGCTTTCTTT
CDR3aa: CATSRETGGFTEAFF

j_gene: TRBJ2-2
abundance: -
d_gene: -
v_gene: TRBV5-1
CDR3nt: TGCGCCAGCAGCTTGGCACCCGGACAGACGAACACCGGGGAGCTGTTTTTT
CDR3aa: CASSLAPGQTNTGELFF

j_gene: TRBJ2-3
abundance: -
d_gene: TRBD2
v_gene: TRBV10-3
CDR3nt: TGTGCCATCAGCGCAAGCCCGGGGACTAGCGGGAGGGCCACCCCAGATACGCAGTATTTT
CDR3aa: CAISASPGTSGRATPDTQYF

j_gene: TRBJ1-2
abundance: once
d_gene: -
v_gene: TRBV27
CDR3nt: TGTGCCAGCATTCCTAAATCGGGGGTTAACTATGGCTACACCTTC
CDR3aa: CASIPKSGVNYGYTF

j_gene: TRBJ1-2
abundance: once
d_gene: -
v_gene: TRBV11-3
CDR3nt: TGTGCCAGCAGCTTGGGATTGTCGGACAGTCCCGTCTATGGCTACACCTTC
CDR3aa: CASSLGLSDSPVYGYTF

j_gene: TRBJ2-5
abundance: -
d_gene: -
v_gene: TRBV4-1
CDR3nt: TGCGCCAGCAGCCAAGATCTGGGCCAGTACCAGAGTAGCAGACCCCAAGAGACCCAGTACTTC
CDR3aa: CASSQDLGQYQSSRPQETQYF

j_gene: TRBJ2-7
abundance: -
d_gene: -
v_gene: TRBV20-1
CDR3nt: TGCAGTGCTAGGGGTAATTACGAGCAGTACTTC
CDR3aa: CSARGNYEQYF

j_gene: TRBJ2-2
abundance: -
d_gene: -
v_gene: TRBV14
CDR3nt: TGTGCCAGCAGCCAAGCGACTGGCACCGGGGAGCTGTTTTTT
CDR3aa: CASSQATGTGELFF

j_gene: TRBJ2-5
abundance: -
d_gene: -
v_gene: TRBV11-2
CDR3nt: TGTGCCAGCAGCTTAGATTGGGCCGAGGAGTACCAAGAGACCCAGTACTTC
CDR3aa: CASSLDWAEEYQETQYF

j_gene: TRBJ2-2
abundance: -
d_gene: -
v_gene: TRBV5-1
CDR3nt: TGCGCCAGCAGAAGGCTAGTCGGGGTCACCGGGGAGCTGTTTTTT
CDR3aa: CASRRLVGVTGELFF

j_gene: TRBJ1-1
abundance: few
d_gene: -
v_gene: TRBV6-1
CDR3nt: TGTGCCAGCAGCCTCAGGGATTTGAACACTGAAGCTTTCTTT
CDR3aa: CASSLRDLNTEAFF

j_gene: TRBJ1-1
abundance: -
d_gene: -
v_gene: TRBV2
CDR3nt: TGTGCCAGCACCCCGGGCCGCGAAGGGGGAACTGAAGCTTTCTTT
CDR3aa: CASTPGREGGTEAFF

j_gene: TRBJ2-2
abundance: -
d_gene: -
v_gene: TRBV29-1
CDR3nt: TGCAGCGCGGGCCAATTAGGGCCGGGGGAGCTGTTTTTT
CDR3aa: CSAGQLGPGELFF

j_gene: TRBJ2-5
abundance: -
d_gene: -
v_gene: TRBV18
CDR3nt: TGTGCCAGCTCACCGCAGAATCAAGAGACCCAGTACTTC
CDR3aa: CASSPQNQETQYF

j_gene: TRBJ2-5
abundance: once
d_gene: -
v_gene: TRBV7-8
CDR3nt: TGTGCCAGCACCATCTATCGTAGGGGGGGTGAGACCCAGTACTTC
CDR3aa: CASTIYRRGGETQYF

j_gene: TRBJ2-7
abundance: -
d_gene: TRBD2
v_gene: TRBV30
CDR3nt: TGTGCCTGGAGTGGAGAGACTAGCGGGAGTTACGAGCAGTACTTC
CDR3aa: CAWSGETSGSYEQYF

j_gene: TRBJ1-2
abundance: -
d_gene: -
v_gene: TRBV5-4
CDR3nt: TGTGCCAGCAGCTTGGCCGTGGGGGCGCAGGATGGCTACACCTTC
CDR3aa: CASSLAVGAQDGYTF

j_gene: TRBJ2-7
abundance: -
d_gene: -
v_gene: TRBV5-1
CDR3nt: TGCGCCAGCAGTCCCGGGGCGGGGACCTACGAGCAGTACTTC
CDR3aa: CASSPGAGTYEQYF

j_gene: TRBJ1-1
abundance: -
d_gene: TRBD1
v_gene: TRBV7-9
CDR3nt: TGTGCCAGCAGCTTGTCGACAGGGCTGAACACTGAAGCTTTCTTT
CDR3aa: CASSLSTGLNTEAFF

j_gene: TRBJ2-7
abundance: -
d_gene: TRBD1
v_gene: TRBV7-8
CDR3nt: TGTGCCAGCAGCTTACCTCGGGACAGGGGCGGCGAGCAGTACTTC
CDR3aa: CASSLPRDRGGEQYF

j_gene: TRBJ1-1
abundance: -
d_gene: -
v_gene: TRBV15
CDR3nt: TGTGCCACCAGCTCACGGAACACTGAAGCTTTCTTT
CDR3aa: CATSSRNTEAFF

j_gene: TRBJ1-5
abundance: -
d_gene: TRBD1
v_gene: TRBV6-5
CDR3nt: TGTGCCAGCAGTTTCGCCAGGGGGCAAGATCAGCCCCAGCATTTT
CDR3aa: CASSFARGQDQPQHF

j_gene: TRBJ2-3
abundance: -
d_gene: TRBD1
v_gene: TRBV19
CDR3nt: TGTGCCAGTAGTACAAGACAGGGGAGCACAGATACGCAGTATTTT
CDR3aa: CASSTRQGSTDTQYF